This note documents a single TCR beta chain sequence. This receptor's antigen is unknown. Per-base qualities were not stored, and no clone one base away is much larger. The data were obtained in a study of blood T cells in healthy people across ages (dated by TCRdb to the mid-2010s). In the study overall: In model experiments, template switching captured about one uniquely barcoded TCR beta cDNA molecule for every two T cells. The study measured age-related changes in TCR beta repertoire diversity using deep sequencing normalized with unique cDNA molecular identifiers. Four age groups were formed from the donors: young (average approximately 16 years), middle-aged (less than 40), aged (around 62) and long-lived (about 80). Donors of different ages were randomly distributed across sequencing lanes to avoid experimental bias. The study analyzed two additional independent replicas of 1 million unique cDNA reads from the same blood draw for two donors, one aged 18 to 30 and one aged 80 or older.

Libraries were constructed by 5' RACE. The data were produced on an Illumina HiSeq 2500. A second about 7 to 12 cycle PCR used a sample-barcoded 5' primer and a J-beta primer mix. A template-switch 5' adaptor carrying 12 random nucleotides introduced a unique molecular identifier onto each TCR beta cDNA molecule. Each sample yielded at least 2.5 million CDR3-containing paired-end reads. The Mint cDNA synthesis kit, primed by a TRBC-specific oligonucleotide, was used to synthesize first-strand cDNA from all RNA. All cDNA was treated with uracil-DNA glycosylase and then went through a first 18-cycle PCR with the universal primers M1SS and BC2_uni_R. The original methods were these. Normalization of each sample was performed by random selection of 1 million high-quality reads, each carrying a distinct molecular identifier. Reads with shared molecular identifiers were discarded instead of being binned into consensus sequences. MiTCR, with a Q25 quality threshold and the strictest error-elimination algorithm, was used for CDR3 identification, clonotype clustering and error correction. A nonparametric unseen species model with Euler transformation was used to estimate a lower bound on total TCR beta diversity. The public reads were reanalyzed by TCRdb: fastp trimming at Q25, MiXCR alignment, in-frame beta chains only. Rows with a matching CDR3 protein are joined into one entry that keeps the most common DNA and genes. These V and J calls derive from TCRdb rather than the authors' analysis. Within this sample are nearly 800,000 distinct CDR3 sequences, with around 50% of them counted one time only. The top ten hold roughly 26% of the sample.

The roughly 39 donors, aged about 6 to 100 years, were systemically healthy Caucasian individuals from Russia. Around 10 milliliters of peripheral blood were collected from each donor into EDTA-treated Vacutainer tubes. Ficoll-Paque density-gradient centrifugation was used to isolate PBMCs, with at least 6 million obtained per sample. Total RNA, at least 6 micrograms per sample, was extracted from PBMCs with Trizol reagent. For every donor, flow cytometry on a PBMC aliquot measured the percentage of naive CD45RAhigh/CD27high T cells. Overall study results and their limits: The long-lived group showed more naive CD4+ T cells, fewer expanded clones and increased TCR diversity than the aged group, suggesting age selection. A strong correlation was found between observed TCR beta diversity and the percentage of naive T cells measured by flow cytometry. Donor CMV infection status was unknown, potentially confounding age-related changes in expanded clonotypes. As age increased, observed TCR beta diversity per million T cells dropped in a roughly linear way, and a significant reduction was already evident by age 40. Total diversity estimates from one million sequenced T cells were considered lower bounds and underestimates. Since profiling was done on bulk unsorted PBMCs, naive and antigen-experienced compartments could not be conclusively compared.

The germline V gene (reference sequence) yields GTSNPN for CDR1 and SVGIG for CDR2. Its CDR3 holds 15 amino acids, cysteine through phenylalanine. Only CDR3 DNA is held: 45 bases, read in frame from base 1. Deletion took 0 bases off V and 0 bases off J, with a span of 6 bases between the germline ends. The rearrangement combines TRBV30 with TRBJ2-6; the D gene is unclear. The TCR sequence derives from a man in his forties in good health. Sequencing was performed on blood. The DNA sequence is given as TGTGCCTGGAGTGTATCACGCTCTGGGGCCAACGTCCTGACTTTC. The encoded protein is CAWSVSRSGANVLTF.